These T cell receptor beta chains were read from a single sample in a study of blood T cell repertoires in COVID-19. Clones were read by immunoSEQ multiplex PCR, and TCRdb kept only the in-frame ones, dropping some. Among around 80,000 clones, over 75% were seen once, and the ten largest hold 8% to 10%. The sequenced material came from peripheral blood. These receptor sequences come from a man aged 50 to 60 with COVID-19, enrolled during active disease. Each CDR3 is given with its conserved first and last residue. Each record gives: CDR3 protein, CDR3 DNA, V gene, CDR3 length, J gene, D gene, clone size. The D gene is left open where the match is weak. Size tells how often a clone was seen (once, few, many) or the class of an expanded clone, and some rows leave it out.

CASSLGQLGLADLQETQYF,TGTGCCAGCAGCTTAGGTCAGTTGGGACTAGCGGACTTACAAGAGACCCAGTACTTC,TRBV7-2,19,TRBJ2-5,TRBD2,NA
CASSLRAGQGLADTQYF,TGTGCCAGCAGCTTACGTGCCGGACAGGGATTAGCAGATACGCAGTATTTT,TRBV7-9,17,TRBJ2-3,TRBD1,NA
CASSLSWADNEQFF,TGTGCCAGCAGCTTAAGTTGGGCAGACAATGAGCAGTTCTTC,TRBV11-2,14,TRBJ2-1,NA,NA
CAIKDRVGEQFF,TGTGCCATCAAGGACAGGGTAGGTGAGCAGTTCTTC,TRBV10-3,12,TRBJ2-1,TRBD1,NA
CASSEARLFF,TGTGCCAGCAGCGAGGCCCGGCTGTTTTTT,TRBV2,10,TRBJ2-2,NA,NA
CASSQGWGDEQFF,TGTGCCAGCAGCCAAGGCTGGGGGGATGAGCAGTTCTTC,TRBV3-1/TRBV3-2,13,TRBJ2-1,NA,once
CASSYSTGGYEQYF,TGTGCCAGCAGTTACTCGACAGGGGGCTACGAGCAGTACTTC,TRBV6-5,14,TRBJ2-7,TRBD1,few
CASSLGPVYGYTF,TGTGCCAGCAGCTTAGGTCCAGTCTATGGCTACACCTTC,TRBV7-8,13,TRBJ1-2,NA,NA
CASSSQTGGGETQYF,TGCGCCAGCAGCTCTCAGACAGGGGGAGGAGAGACCCAGTACTTC,TRBV5-1,15,TRBJ2-5,TRBD1,NA
CASSSPWQRVTGANVLTF,TGTGCCAGCAGCTCTCCCTGGCAGCGGGTAACAGGGGCCAACGTCCTGACTTTC,TRBV7-9,18,TRBJ2-6,NA,NA
CASSLGGSNQPQHF,TGCGCCAGCAGCTTGGGAGGAAGCAATCAGCCCCAGCATTTT,TRBV5-1,14,TRBJ1-5,NA,few
CASSLGAGEGGYTF,TGCGCCAGCAGCTTGGGCGCCGGCGAGGGTGGCTACACCTTC,TRBV5-1,14,TRBJ1-2,NA,NA
CAISYDRDQPQHF,TGTGCCATCAGCTATGACAGGGATCAGCCCCAGCATTTT,TRBV10-3,13,TRBJ1-5,TRBD1,once
CASSLAAENTEAFF,TGTGCCAGCAGCTTGGCGGCGGAAAACACTGAAGCTTTCTTT,TRBV5-4,14,TRBJ1-1,NA,NA